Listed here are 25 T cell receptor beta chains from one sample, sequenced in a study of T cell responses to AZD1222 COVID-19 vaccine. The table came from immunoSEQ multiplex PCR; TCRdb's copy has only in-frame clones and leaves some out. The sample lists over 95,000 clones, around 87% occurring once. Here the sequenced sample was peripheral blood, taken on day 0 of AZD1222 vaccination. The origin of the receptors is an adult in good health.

The CDR3 DNA is TGTGCCAGCAGCTTAGATCCGGGAACGTTGTCGGAGAACACTGAAGCTTTCTTT. Amino acids: CASSLDPGTLSENTEAFF. This rearrangement joins TRBV11-3 to TRBJ1-1; D gene uncertain. The V end was cut by 0 bases, the J end by 1 base, with 18 bases between. CDR3 length: 18 amino acids. Germline V CDR1 and CDR2: SGHNT, YENEEA.

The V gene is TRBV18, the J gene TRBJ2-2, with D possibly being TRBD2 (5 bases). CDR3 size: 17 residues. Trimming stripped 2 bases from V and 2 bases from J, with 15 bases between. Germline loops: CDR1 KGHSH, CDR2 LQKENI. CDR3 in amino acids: CASSPESREINTGELFF. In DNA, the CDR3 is TGTGCCAGCTCACCAGAGTCCCGGGAAATTAACACCGGGGAGCTGTTTTTT.

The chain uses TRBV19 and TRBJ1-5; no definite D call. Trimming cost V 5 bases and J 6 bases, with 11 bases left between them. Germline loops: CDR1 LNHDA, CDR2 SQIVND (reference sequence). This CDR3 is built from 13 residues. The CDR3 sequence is CASSDLGSQPQHF. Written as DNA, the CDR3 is TGTGCCAGTAGTGACTTGGGATCTCAGCCCCAGCATTTT.

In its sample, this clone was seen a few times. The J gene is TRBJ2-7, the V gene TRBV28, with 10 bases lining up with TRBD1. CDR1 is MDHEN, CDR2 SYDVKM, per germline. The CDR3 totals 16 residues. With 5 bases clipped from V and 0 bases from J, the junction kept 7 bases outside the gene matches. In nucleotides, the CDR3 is TGTGCCAGCAGTCCATTCGGGACAGGGGTCTCCTACGAGCAGTACTTC. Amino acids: CASSPFGTGVSYEQYF.

CDR3 coding DNA: TGTGCCAGCAGGCCCCTCTCGGGCGAACGGAGCTCCTACGAGCAGTACTTC. Amino acid sequence: CASRPLSGERSSYEQYF. This chain uses TRBV28 with TRBJ2-7; D is unclear. The CDR3 covers 17 residues. With 6 bases removed from V and 0 bases from J, the gap between germline ends came to 21 bases. Germline CDR1 is MDHEN and CDR2 is SYDVKM.

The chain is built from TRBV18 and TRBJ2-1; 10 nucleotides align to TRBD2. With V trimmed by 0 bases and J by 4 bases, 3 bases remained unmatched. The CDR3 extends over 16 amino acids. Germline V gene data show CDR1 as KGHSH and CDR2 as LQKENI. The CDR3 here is CASSPPGAGGYNEQFF. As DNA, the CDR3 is TGTGCCAGCTCACCACCCGGAGCGGGAGGGTACAATGAGCAGTTCTTC.

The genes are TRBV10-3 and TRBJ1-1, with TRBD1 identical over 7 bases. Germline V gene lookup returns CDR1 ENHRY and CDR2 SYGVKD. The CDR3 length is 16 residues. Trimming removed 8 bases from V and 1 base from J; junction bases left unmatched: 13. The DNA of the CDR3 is TGTGCCATCTCTCCCCAGGGGGTTACCGGGAACACTGAAGCTTTCTTT. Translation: CAISPQGVTGNTEAFF.

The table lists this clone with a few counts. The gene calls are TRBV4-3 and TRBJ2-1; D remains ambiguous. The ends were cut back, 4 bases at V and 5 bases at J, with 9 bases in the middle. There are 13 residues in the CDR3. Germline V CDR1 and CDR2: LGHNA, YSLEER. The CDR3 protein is CASSLSRHNEQFF. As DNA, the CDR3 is TGCGCCAGCAGCCTGTCTAGGCACAATGAGCAGTTCTTC.

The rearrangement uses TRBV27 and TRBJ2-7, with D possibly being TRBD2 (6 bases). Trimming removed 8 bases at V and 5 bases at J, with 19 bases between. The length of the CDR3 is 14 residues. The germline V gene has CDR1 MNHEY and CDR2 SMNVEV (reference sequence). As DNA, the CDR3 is TGTGCCAGCGCCTCGGCTAGCGTAGTCCACGAGCAGTACTTC. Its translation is CASASASVVHEQYF.

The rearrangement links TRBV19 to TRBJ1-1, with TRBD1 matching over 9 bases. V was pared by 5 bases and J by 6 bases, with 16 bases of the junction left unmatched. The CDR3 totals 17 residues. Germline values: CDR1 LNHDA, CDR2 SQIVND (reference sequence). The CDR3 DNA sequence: TGTGCCAGTAGTCCCGGGACAGGGACCTATCCCTTCGCTGAAGCTTTCTTT. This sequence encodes CASSPGTGTYPFAEAFF.

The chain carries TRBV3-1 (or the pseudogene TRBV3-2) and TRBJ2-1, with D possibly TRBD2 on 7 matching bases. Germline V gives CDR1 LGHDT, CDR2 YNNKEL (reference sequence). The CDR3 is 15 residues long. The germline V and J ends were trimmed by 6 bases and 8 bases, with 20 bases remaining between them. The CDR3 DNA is TGTGCCAGCAGGCAGGACACAGGGAGGGCACATGAGCAGTTCTTC. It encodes CASRQDTGRAHEQFF.

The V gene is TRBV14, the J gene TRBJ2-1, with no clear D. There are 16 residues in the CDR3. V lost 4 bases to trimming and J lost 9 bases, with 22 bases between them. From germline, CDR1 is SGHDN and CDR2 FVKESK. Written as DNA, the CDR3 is TGTGCCAGCAGCCGGCACGGCGGCTTGCTCCTTCTTGAGCAGTTCTTC. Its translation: CASSRHGGLLLLEQFF.

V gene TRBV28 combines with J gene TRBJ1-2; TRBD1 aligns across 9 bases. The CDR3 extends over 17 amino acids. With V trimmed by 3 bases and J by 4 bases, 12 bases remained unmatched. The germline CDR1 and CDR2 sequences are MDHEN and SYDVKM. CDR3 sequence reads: CASSLPTQGAFPYGYTF. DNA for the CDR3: TGTGCCAGCAGTTTGCCCACACAGGGGGCTTTTCCCTATGGCTACACCTTC.

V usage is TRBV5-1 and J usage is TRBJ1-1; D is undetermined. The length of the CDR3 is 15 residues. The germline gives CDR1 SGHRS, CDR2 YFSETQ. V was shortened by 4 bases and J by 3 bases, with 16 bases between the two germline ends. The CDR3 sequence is CASSPDGVMDTEAFF. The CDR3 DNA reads TGCGCCAGCAGCCCGGACGGGGTAATGGACACTGAAGCTTTCTTT. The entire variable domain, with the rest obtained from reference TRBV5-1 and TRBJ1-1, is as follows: KAGVTQTPRYLIKTRGQQVTLSCSPISGHRSVSWYQQTPGQGLQFLFEYFSETQRNKGNFPGRFSGRQFSNSRSEMNVSTLELGDSALYLCASSPDGVMDTEAFFGQGTRLTVV.

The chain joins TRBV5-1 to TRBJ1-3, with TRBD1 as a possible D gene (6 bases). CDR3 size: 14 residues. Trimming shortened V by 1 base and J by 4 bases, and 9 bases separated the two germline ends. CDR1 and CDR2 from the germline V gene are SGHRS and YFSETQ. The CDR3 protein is CASSLTGYGNTIYF. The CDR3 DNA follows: TGCGCCAGCAGCTTGACAGGGTACGGAAACACCATATATTTT.

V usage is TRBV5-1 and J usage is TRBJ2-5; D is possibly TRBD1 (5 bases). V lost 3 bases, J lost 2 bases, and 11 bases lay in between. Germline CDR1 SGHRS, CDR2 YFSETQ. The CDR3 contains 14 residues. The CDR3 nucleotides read TGCGCCAGCAGCTACAGACAGAGTCAAGAGACCCAGTACTTC. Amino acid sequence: CASSYRQSQETQYF.

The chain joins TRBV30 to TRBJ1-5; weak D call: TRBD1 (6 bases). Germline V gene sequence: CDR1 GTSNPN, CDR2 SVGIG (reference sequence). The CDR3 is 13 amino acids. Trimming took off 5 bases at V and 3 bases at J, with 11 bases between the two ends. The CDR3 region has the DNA TGTGCCTGGGCAGGGGCTATCAATCAGCCCCAGCATTTT. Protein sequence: CAWAGAINQPQHF.

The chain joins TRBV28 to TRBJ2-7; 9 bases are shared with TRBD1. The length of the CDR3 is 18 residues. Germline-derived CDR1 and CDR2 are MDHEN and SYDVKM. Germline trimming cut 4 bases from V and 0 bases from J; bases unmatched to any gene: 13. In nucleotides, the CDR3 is TGTGCCAGCAGTTACCTACAGGGGGCCGGACATAGCTCCTACGAGCAGTACTTC. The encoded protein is CASSYLQGAGHSSYEQYF.

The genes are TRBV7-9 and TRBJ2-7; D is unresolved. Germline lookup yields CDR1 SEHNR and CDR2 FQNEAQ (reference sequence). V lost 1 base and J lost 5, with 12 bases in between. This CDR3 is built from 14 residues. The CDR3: CASSLGIRFNEQYF. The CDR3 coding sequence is TGTGCCAGCAGCTTAGGGATAAGGTTCAACGAGCAGTACTTC.

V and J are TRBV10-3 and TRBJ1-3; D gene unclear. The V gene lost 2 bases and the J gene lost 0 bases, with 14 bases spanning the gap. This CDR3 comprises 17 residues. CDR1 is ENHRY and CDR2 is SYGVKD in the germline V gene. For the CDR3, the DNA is TGTGCCATCAGTGAGAGGGCTGGAGGAAGCTCTGGAAACACCATATATTTT. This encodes CAISERAGGSSGNTIYF.

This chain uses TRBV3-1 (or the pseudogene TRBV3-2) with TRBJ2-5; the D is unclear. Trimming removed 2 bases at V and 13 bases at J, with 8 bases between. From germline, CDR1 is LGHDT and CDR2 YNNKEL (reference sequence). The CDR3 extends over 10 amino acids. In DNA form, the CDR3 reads TGTGCCAGCAGCCAAAGCTCCACGTACTTC. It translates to CASSQSSTYF.

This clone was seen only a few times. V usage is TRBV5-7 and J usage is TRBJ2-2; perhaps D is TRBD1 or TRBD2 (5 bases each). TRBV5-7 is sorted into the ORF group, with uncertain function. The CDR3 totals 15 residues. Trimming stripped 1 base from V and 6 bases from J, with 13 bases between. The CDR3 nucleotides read TGTGCCAGCAGCTTGCTTTGGGGGAAGGCCGGGGAGCTGTTTTTT. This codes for CASSLLWGKAGELFF.

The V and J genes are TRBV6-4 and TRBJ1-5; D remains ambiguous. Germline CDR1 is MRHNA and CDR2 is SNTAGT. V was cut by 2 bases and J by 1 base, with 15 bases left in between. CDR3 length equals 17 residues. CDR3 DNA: TGTGCCAGCAGTGACGGCCCCGAATCAAAAAGCAATCAGCCCCAGCATTTT. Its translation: CASSDGPESKSNQPQHF.

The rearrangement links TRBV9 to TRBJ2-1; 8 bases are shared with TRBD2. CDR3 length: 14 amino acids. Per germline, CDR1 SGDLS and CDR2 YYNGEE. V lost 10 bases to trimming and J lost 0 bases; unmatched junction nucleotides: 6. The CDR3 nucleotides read TGTGCCTCACGGAGCGGGAGCTCCTACAATGAGCAGTTCTTC. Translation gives CASRSGSSYNEQFF.

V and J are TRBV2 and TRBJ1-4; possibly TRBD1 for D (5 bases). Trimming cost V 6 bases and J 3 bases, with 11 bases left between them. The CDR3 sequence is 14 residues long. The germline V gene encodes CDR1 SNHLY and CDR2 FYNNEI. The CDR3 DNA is TGTGCCAGCAGGATCGGGGCCTCTAATGAAAAACTGTTTTTT. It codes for CASRIGASNEKLFF.